The clone carrying this T cell receptor beta chain was seen a single time. Trimming removed 0 bases from V and 8 bases from J; junction bases left unmatched: 9. Per germline, CDR1 SGHRS and CDR2 YFSETQ. The CDR3 sequence is 16 residues long. These data come from a study of blood T cell repertoires in COVID-19. Study background: Acute and convalescent COVID-19 specimens originated in the United States, Italy and Spain.

The assay was immunoSEQ multiplex PCR, and TCRdb's table has in-frame clones only and misses some. The profile shows about 82,000 clones, about four fifths of them singletons. The sequenced sample consisted of peripheral blood. The sequence came from a woman in her thirties or forties with active or convalescent COVID-19. This chain uses TRBV5-1 with TRBJ2-1; 9 positions agree with TRBD2. CDR3 nucleotides: TGCGCCAGCAGCTTGGCCGAAGTAGCGGGAGTCCATGAGCAGTTCTTC. This encodes CASSLAEVAGVHEQFF.